Sequencing of this T cell receptor (beta chain) was carried out in a study of immune characterization of retroperitoneal liposarcoma. This clonotype was seen a few times. The V gene lost 2 bases and the J gene lost 9 bases, with 11 bases spanning the gap. The CDR3 length is 13 residues. In germline, CDR1 is SGHTA, CDR2 FQGTGA. TCRdb analysed the PCR reads with MiXCR anew, one entry per CDR3 protein. The table shows about 4,100 distinct CDR3 sequences, with over 25% occurring only once. The sequence derives from a female donor with retroperitoneal liposarcoma. This rearrangement joins TRBV7-3 to TRBJ2-1; tentatively, D is TRBD1 (6 bases). The sequencing input was blood. CDR3 nucleotide sequence: TGTGCCAGCAGCTTATACCAGGGGACTGAGCAGTTCTTC. It is translated as CASSLYQGTEQFF. Together with reference TRBV7-3 and TRBJ2-1, the CDR3 gives the full variable domain: GAGVSQTPSNKVTEKGKYVELRCDPISGHTALYWYRQSLGQGPEFLIYFQGTGAADDSGLPNDRFFAVRPEGSVSTLKIQRTERGDSAVYLCASSLYQGTEQFFGPGTRLTVL.